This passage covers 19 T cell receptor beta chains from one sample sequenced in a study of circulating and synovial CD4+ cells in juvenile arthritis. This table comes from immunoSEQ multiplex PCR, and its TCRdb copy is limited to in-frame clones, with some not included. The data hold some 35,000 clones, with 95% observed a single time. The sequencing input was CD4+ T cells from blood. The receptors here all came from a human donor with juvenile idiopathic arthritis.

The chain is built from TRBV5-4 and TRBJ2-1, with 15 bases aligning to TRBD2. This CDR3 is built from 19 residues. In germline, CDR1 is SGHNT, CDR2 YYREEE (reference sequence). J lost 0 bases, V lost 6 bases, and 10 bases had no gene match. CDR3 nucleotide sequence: TGTGCCAGCACCTTAGGACTAGCGGGGGGGGCCAGCTCCTACAATGAGCAGTTCTTC. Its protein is CASTLGLAGGASSYNEQFF.

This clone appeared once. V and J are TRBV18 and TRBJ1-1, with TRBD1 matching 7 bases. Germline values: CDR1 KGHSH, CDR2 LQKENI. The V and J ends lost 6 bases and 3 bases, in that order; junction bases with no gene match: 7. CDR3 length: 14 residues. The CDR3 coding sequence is TGTGCCAGCTCCCGACAAACAGGGGACACTGAAGCTTTCTTT. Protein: CASSRQTGDTEAFF.

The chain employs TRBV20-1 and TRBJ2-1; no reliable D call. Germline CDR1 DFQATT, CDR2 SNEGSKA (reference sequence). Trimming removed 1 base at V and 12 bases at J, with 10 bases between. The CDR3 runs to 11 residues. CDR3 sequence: CSARGASGQFF. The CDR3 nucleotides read TGCAGTGCTAGAGGGGCCTCCGGGCAGTTCTTC.

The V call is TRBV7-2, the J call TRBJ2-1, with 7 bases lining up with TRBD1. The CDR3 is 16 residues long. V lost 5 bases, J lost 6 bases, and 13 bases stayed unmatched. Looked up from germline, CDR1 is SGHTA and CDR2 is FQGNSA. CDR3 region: CASSRGGPGLLNEQFF. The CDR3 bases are TGTGCCAGCAGCCGAGGGGGCCCCGGCCTTCTCAATGAGCAGTTCTTC.

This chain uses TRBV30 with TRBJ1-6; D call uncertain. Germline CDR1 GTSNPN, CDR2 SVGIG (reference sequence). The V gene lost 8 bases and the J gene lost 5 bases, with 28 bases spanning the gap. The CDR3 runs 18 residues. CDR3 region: CAGNHIWESRFDNSPLHF. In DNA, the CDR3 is TGTGCCGGAAATCATATTTGGGAGTCCCGTTTCGATAATTCACCCCTCCACTTT.

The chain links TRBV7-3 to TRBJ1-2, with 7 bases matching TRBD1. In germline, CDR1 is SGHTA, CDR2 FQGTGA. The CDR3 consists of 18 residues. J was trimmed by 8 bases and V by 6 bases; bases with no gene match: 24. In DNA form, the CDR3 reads TGTGCCAGCAGTTCTACCCACCGGGACAGTCTTACAGGTGGGGGCTACACCTTC. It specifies CASSSTHRDSLTGGGYTF.

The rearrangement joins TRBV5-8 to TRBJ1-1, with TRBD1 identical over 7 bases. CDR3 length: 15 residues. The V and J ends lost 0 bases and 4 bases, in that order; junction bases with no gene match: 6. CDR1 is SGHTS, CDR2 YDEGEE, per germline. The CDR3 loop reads CASSLVQGVGTEAFF. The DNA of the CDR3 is TGTGCCAGCAGCTTGGTGCAGGGGGTGGGCACTGAAGCTTTCTTT.

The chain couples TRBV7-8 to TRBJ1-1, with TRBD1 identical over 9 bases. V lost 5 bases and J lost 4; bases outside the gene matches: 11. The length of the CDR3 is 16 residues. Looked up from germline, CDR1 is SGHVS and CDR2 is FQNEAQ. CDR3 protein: CASSRGTGPGVTEAFF. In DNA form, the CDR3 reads TGTGCCAGCAGCAGAGGGACAGGGCCAGGGGTCACTGAAGCTTTCTTT. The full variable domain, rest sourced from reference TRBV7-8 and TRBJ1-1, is GAGVSQSPRYKVAKRGQDVALRCDPISGHVSLFWYQQALGQGPEFLTYFQNEAQLDKSGLPSDRFFAERPEGSVSTLKIQRTQQEDSAVYLCASSRGTGPGVTEAFFGQGTRLTVV.

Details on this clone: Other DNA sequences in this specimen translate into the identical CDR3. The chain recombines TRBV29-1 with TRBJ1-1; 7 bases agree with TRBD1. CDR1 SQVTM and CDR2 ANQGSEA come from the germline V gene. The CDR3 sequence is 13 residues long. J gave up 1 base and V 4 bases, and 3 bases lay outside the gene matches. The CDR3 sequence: CSVVRQGNTEAFF. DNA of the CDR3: TGCAGCGTTGTACGACAGGGGAACACTGAAGCTTTCTTT. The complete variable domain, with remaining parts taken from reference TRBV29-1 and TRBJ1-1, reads SAVISQKPSRDICQRGTSLTIQCQVDSQVTMMFWYRQQPGQSLTLIATANQGSEATYESGFVIDKFPISRPNLTFSTLTVSNMSPEDSSIYLCSVVRQGNTEAFFGQGTRLTVV.

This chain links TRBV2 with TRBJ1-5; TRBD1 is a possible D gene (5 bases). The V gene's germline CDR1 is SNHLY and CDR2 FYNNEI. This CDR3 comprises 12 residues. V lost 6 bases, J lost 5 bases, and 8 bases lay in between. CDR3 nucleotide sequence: TGTGCCAGCAGCCTAGGGGATCAGCCCCAGCATTTT. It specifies CASSLGDQPQHF.

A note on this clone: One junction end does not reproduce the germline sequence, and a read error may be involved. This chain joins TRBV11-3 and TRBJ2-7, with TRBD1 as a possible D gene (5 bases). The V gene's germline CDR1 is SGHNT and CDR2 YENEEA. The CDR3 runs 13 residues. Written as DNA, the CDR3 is TGTGCCAGCAGCCTAGACAGCTCCTACGAGCAGTACTTC. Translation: CASSLDSSYEQYF.

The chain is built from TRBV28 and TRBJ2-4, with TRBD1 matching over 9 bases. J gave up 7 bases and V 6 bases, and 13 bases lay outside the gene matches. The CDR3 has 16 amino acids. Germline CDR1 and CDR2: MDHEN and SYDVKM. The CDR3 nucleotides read TGTGCCAGCAGACCGGGACAGGGTCTAATTCGGAACATTCAGTACTTC. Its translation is CASRPGQGLIRNIQYF. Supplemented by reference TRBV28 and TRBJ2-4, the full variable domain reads DVKVTQSSRYLVKRTGEKVFLECVQDMDHENMFWYRQDPGLGLRLIYFSYDVKMKEKGDIPEGYSVSREKKERFSLILESASTNQTSMYLCASRPGQGLIRNIQYFGAGTRLSVL.

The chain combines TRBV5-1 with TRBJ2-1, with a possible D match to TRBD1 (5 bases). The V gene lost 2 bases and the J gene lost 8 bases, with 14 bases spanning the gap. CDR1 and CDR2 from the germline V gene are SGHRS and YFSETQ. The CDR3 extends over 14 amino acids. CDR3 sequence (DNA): TGCGCCAGCAGCTTCTTTCAGGGTTTACATGAGCAGTTCTTC. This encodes CASSFFQGLHEQFF.

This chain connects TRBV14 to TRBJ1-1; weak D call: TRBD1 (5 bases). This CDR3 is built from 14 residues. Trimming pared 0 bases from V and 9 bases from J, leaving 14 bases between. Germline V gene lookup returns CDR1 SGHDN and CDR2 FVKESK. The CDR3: CASSQDFVAGKAFF. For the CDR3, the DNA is TGTGCCAGCAGCCAAGATTTTGTAGCAGGGAAAGCTTTCTTT.

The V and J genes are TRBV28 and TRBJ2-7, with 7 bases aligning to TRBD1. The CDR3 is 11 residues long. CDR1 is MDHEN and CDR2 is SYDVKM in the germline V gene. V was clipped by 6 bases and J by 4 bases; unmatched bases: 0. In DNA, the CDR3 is TGTGCCAGCAGGACAGGGTACGAGCAGTACTTC. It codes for CASRTGYEQYF.

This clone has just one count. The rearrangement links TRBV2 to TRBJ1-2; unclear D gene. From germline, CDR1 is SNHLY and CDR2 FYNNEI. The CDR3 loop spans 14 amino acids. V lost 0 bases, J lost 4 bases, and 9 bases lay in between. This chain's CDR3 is CASSEAGRGYGYTF. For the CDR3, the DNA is TGTGCCAGCAGTGAAGCCGGACGGGGCTATGGCTACACCTTC.

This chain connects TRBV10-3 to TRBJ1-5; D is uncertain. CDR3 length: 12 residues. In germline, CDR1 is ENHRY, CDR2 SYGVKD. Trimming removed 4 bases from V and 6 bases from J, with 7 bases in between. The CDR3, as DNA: TGTGCCATCAGTGGGCCGGGTCAGCCCCAGCATTTT. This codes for CAISGPGQPQHF.

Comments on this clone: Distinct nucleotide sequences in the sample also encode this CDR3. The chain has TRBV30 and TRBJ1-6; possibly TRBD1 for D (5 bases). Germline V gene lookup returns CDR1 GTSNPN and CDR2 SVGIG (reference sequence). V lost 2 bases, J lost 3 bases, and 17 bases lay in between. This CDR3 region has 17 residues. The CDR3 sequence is CAWSKPPGPLYNSPLHF. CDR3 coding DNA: TGTGCCTGGAGTAAACCCCCAGGGCCCCTCTATAATTCACCCCTCCACTTT.

The CDR3 DNA reads TGTGCCAGCAGTGCTGGGACAGGGGGACAGCCCCAGCATTTT. This codes for CASSAGTGGQPQHF. The rearrangement joins TRBV2 to TRBJ1-5; 11 nucleotides align to TRBD1. The CDR3 consists of 14 residues. With 4 bases clipped from V and 7 bases from J, the junction kept 3 bases outside the gene matches. Germline CDR1 is SNHLY and CDR2 is FYNNEI.